This paragraph reports one TCR beta chain. In its sample, this clonotype was seen a few times. It lacks a known antigen. The input lacks base qualities; no much larger clone sits a single base away. Inclusive of the bounding cysteine and phenylalanine, the CDR3 is 13 residues long. Only CDR3 DNA is held: 39 bases, read in frame from base 1. Trimming takes 10 bases from V and 5 bases from J, and the germline ends sit 17 bases apart. In the germline V gene, CDR1 corresponds to SGHRS and CDR2 to YFSETQ. The library was prepared using 5' RACE. Sequencing instrument: Illumina HiSeq 2000. A universal primer binding site was introduced by template switching, and a unique molecular identifier was present in the final cDNA, enabling accurate counting of TCR cDNA molecules. Specific primers in the conserved constant-segment region were used to synthesize first-strand cDNA for TCR alpha and beta chains. To control for contamination, every cDNA library was double barcoded, receiving both a SMART-Mk sample barcode and Illumina barcodes. Two successive PCR steps introduced TruSeq adapter sequences along with Illumina sample barcodes. The TCR alpha and beta cDNA libraries were sequenced on the Illumina HiSeq platform using custom primers. In the source study's methods: MiGEC processed the raw reads to extract unique molecular identifiers, while MiXCR was used to determine the CDR3 positions. Recombination models were inferred per individual with the repgenHMM and IGoR tools using an EM algorithm. The tcR package in R was used for shared clonotype analysis, with sharing normalized by the product of cloneset sizes. Out-of-frame nonproductive sequences were analyzed to study raw recombination free of thymic and clonal selection effects. The public reads were run again by TCRdb, first through fastp at Q25 and then through MiXCR, and only productive beta chains were kept. Merged by CDR3 protein, the rows form single entries marked with the most common genes and DNA. These V and J calls rely on TCRdb rather than the paper's analysis. For this sample the table gives 500,000 to 650,000 distinct CDR3 sequences, of which around 7.5% were detected only once. The biggest ten clones account for 1.5% to 2% of the sample.

Every donor was a healthy Caucasian. The twin cohort comprised three pairs of female monozygotic twins, all aged about 18 to 30 years. RNA for TCR libraries was isolated from peripheral blood mononuclear cells. The record originates from a study of identical twins (dated by TCRdb to the mid-2010s). With regard to the full study: The study deep-sequenced TCR alpha and beta repertoires from monozygotic twins, unrelated adults of various ages and cord blood to test whether fetal clonotypes persist. Replicate twin experiments were performed at different times using different library preparation protocols to rule out contamination.

Study-level results and caveats: A weaker excess of twin sharing was found in beta out-of-frame sequences because the signal-to-noise ratio was lowered by fewer shared sequences. Invariant T cells such as MAIT and iNKT could partly confound zero-insertion analyses, though diverse VJ usage argued against this for most clonotypes. In monozygotic twins, out-of-frame TCR alpha sharing was systematically underestimated by recombination models, although the models agreed with sharing between unrelated individuals. Abundant cord blood beta clonotypes carried fewer insertions; young adult naive repertoires showed a weaker similar trend, while memory repertoires showed none. Conclusions relied on cross-sectional statistical analysis, since the same donors could not be followed over many years. Compared with coincidental sharing between unrelated individuals, an excess of low generation-probability sequences was observed among out-of-frame TCR alpha sequences shared between twins.

These records were also assigned to another study, of yellow fever vaccine responses in identical twins. Per that second paper: The authors reported that the T cell response to vaccination in identical twins appeared partly convergent and partly personalized. Focusing on identical twins, the study followed the T cell clones that responded to the vaccine, and did so with precision.

The sequence is built from TRBV5-1 and TRBJ2-3; a weak D assignment points to TRBD1 (7 bases agree). The sequenced sample consisted of PBMCs. This TCR came from a woman aged 18-29 years in good health. The CDR3 has the sequence CAGGETGKDTQYF. The sequence in DNA is TGCGCCGGAGGGGAGACAGGGAAAGATACGCAGTATTTT.